This T cell receptor beta chain was obtained from a study of regulatory T cells in long-lasting Graves disease. On the study more broadly: Newly diagnosed Graves' patients had under 3 months of antithyroid drugs. Findings and caveats of the study: Analyses excluded thyroid tissue, covering peripheral blood alone. Persistent disease showed a preference for TRBV28, TRBJ1-2 and TRBJ2-5.

Through Arm-PCR of CDR3 regions and iRepertoire HTBI primers, TCR beta libraries were built. From the multiplex PCR reads, TCRdb called clonotypes with MiXCR, one entry per CDR3 protein. This sample has around 420,000 distinct CDR3 sequences; about 14% occur once, and the top ten carry 20% to 25%. The table lists this clonotype with a few counts. The antigen remains unidentified. Given the absence of the conserved phenylalanine or tryptophan at the CDR3 end, a read error is likely. Regarding time point: newly diagnosed GD, antithyroid drugs for less than 3 months. Extracted PBMC RNA gave rise to the TCR library. Germline values: CDR1 DFQATT, CDR2 SNEGSKA (reference sequence). V was cut by 6 bases and J by 9 bases, with 14 bases left in between. CDR3 size: 11 residues.

The sequence was collected from a female donor with Graves disease. The sample consisted of peripheral blood mononuclear cells (PBMCs), taken at new diagnosis, from a patient treated with antithyroid drugs. The V gene is TRBV20-1, the J gene TRBJ2-5; D is uncertain. The CDR3 DNA is TGCAGTGCCCGCTTCGAATTGGCCCAGTACCTC. Translated: CSARFELAQYL.